These 29 T cell receptor beta chains share one sample of origin, sequenced in a study of type 1 and type 2 diabetes patients. The PCR template was genomic DNA. Multiplex PCR with 30 forward and 13 reverse primers amplified the TCR beta CDR3. TCRdb re-derived calls from the multiplex PCR reads in MiXCR, one entry per CDR3 protein. The table lists a few hundred thousand distinct CDR3 sequences, around 47% of them singletons. What was sequenced was peripheral blood mononuclear cells (PBMCs). The receptors shown here come from a man aged 18 to 30 with type 2 diabetes.

The rearrangement joins TRBV28 to TRBJ1-6; weak D call: TRBD1 (5 bases). Between the trimmed V and J ends, which lost 6 bases and 0 bases, there was a span of 15 bases. This CDR3 has 17 amino acids. Germline-derived CDR1 and CDR2 are MDHEN and SYDVKM. The CDR3 spells CASRPRDVSSYNSPLHF. In nucleotides, the CDR3 is TGTGCCAGCAGACCCCGGGACGTGAGCTCCTATAATTCACCCCTCCACTTT.

This clonotype was found a few times. The chain joins TRBV7-3 to TRBJ1-1; 7 nucleotides match TRBD1. This CDR3 has 14 amino acids. Per germline, CDR1 SGHTA and CDR2 FQGTGA. With 8 bases clipped from V and 12 bases from J, the junction kept 18 bases outside the gene matches. CDR3 sequence (DNA): TGTGCCAGCGGGAGACTGAGACAGGGAGGACGAACTTTCTTT. This sequence encodes CASGRLRQGGRTFF.

This clonotype was seen a handful of times. The chain couples TRBV4-2 to TRBJ2-1; D is undetermined. Per the germline V gene, CDR1 is LGHNA and CDR2 is YNFKEQ. Deletions cut 1 base from V and 4 bases from J, with 11 bases between. The CDR3 totals 15 residues. The CDR3 DNA is TGTGCCAGCAGCCAAGGCCCTGCCCCTTACAATGAGCAGTTCTTC. Translating gives CASSQGPAPYNEQFF.

The V gene is TRBV27, the J gene TRBJ2-1, with D possibly TRBD2 on 6 matching bases. This CDR3 contains 17 residues. CDR1 MNHEY and CDR2 SMNVEV come from the germline V gene (reference sequence). The ends were cut back, 5 bases at V and 8 bases at J, with 25 bases in the middle. CDR3 nucleotide sequence: TGTGCCAGCAGTGAACGATTACAGGCCTGGGGACTCCATGAGCAGTTCTTC. It is translated as CASSERLQAWGLHEQFF.

The J gene is TRBJ2-5, the V gene TRBV9; D possibly matches TRBD1 or TRBD2 (5 bases each). The V end was cut by 0 bases, the J end by 5 bases, with 14 bases between. Germline V CDR1 and CDR2: SGDLS, YYNGEE. The CDR3 length is 15 residues. The CDR3 sequence: CASSVAGTDLETQYF. The CDR3 DNA is TGTGCCAGCAGCGTAGCGGGGACCGACTTGGAGACCCAGTACTTC.

The genes are TRBV25-1 and TRBJ2-7, with D perhaps matching TRBD2 (6 bases). The V end was cut by 7 bases, the J end by 4 bases, with 14 bases between. CDR3 length: 13 residues. Germline values: CDR1 MGHDK, CDR2 SYGVNS. DNA for the CDR3: TGTGCCAGCAATTCCGGGGGTGGGTACGAGCAGTACTTC. Its protein is CASNSGGGYEQYF.

This chain joins TRBV19 and TRBJ2-6; maybe TRBD1 (7 bases). From germline, CDR1 is LNHDA and CDR2 SQIVND (reference sequence). The CDR3 spans 18 residues. Trimming stripped 5 bases from V and 1 base from J, with 18 bases between. CDR3 nucleotide sequence: TGTGCCAGTAGTGACAGGGCGGGGCGGGTGTCTGGGGCCAACGTCCTGACTTTC. As protein: CASSDRAGRVSGANVLTF.

In its sample, this clonotype was seen a few times. The rearrangement links TRBV5-1 to TRBJ2-1; D gene ambiguous. The length of the CDR3 is 15 residues. Germline values: CDR1 SGHRS, CDR2 YFSETQ. V gave up 3 bases and J gave up 0 bases, with 10 bases separating them. CDR3 sequence reads: CASSSHWGSYNEQFF. CDR3 DNA: TGCGCCAGCAGCTCGCATTGGGGCTCCTACAATGAGCAGTTCTTC.

This chain connects TRBV6-6 to TRBJ1-2; D not certain. Trimming left V 7 bases short and J 6 bases short, with 15 bases between. The CDR3 covers 13 residues. CDR1 is MNHNY and CDR2 is SVGAGI in the germline V gene (reference sequence). The CDR3 region has the DNA TGTGCCAGCACCAAGGCCCCGGCAAATGGCTACACCTTC. Amino acids: CASTKAPANGYTF.

The rearrangement uses TRBV7-9 and TRBJ2-7; D uncertain. Looked up from germline, CDR1 is SEHNR and CDR2 is FQNEAQ (reference sequence). There are 18 residues in the CDR3. V lost 3 bases to trimming and J lost 6 bases, with 27 bases between them. The CDR3 region has the DNA TGTGCCAGCAGCTTCCCTGCGACTCCTATGGTCCCATCTACCGAGCAGTACTTC. Protein sequence: CASSFPATPMVPSTEQYF.

This clonotype was found a few times. This chain uses TRBV12-3 or TRBV12-4 with TRBJ2-7; a possible D gene is TRBD2 (5 bases). The CDR3 contains 14 residues. Trimming removed 3 bases at V and 6 bases at J, with 15 bases between. The DNA for the CDR3 is TGTGCCAGCAGTTTCACTGTCGGACGGGGCGAGCAGTACTTC. Encoded protein: CASSFTVGRGEQYF.

As for this clonotype: A much larger clonotype is one base distant, so this may be a read error. This chain uses TRBV25-1 with TRBJ1-1, with D maybe TRBD1 (6 bases). This CDR3 is 12 amino acids long. CDR1 and CDR2 (germline): MGHDK, SYGVNS. CDR3 amino acids: CASKRGVTVAFF. The DNA for the CDR3 is TGTGCCAGCAAAAGGGGGGTCACTGTAGCTTTCTTT.

With regard to this clonotype: The junction does not match germline at one end; this may be a read error. The V and J genes are TRBV7-2 and TRBJ1-5, with D perhaps matching TRBD1 (5 bases). This CDR3 is 15 amino acids long. Germline V CDR1 and CDR2: SGHTA, FQGNSA. CDR3 region: CASSLGAGINQPQHF. CDR3 bases: TGTGCCAGCAGTTTAGGGGCAGGGATTAATCAGCCCCAGCATTTT.

Many counts were recorded for this clonotype. The J gene is TRBJ2-7, the V gene TRBV20-1; 8 bases match TRBD2. CDR3 length: 14 residues. V shed 1 base, J shed 2 bases, and the junction held 4 bases outside the gene matches. Germline CDR1 and CDR2: DFQATT and SNEGSKA (reference sequence). The CDR3 spells CSARVLAEAYEQYF. The CDR3 DNA sequence: TGCAGTGCTAGAGTACTAGCGGAGGCCTACGAGCAGTACTTC.

This chain joins TRBV19 and TRBJ2-1; 7 bases are shared with TRBD2. V lost 3 bases to trimming and J lost 8 bases; unmatched junction nucleotides: 13. The CDR3 length is 16 residues. Germline CDR1 is LNHDA and CDR2 is SQIVND (reference sequence). This chain's CDR3 is CASSIQGTIEAHEQFF. CDR3 sequence (DNA): TGTGCCAGTAGTATCCAAGGGACTATAGAAGCCCATGAGCAGTTCTTC.

The chain carries TRBV25-1 and TRBJ1-2; D is possibly TRBD1 (5 bases). Germline V lookup: CDR1 MGHDK, CDR2 SYGVNS. The V and J ends lost 5 bases and 6 bases respectively, with 13 bases between them. There are 13 residues in the CDR3. The CDR3 region has the DNA TGTGCCAGCAGTTTAGAGGGGTTCAATGGCTACACCTTC. Translated: CASSLEGFNGYTF.

The chain has TRBV19 and TRBJ2-7; D is uncertain. V shed 5 bases and J shed 2 bases, with 16 bases lying between them. Germline CDR1 reads LNHDA; CDR2 reads SQIVND (reference sequence). CDR3 length equals 15 residues. In DNA form, the CDR3 reads TGTGCCAGTAGTGACCCCGCTACGGACCCCTACGAGCAGTACTTC. Protein product: CASSDPATDPYEQYF.

The rearrangement links TRBV19 to TRBJ2-4, with 14 nucleotides matching TRBD2. Germline CDR1 reads LNHDA; CDR2 reads SQIVND (reference sequence). Trimming at V came to 6 bases and at J to 6 bases, leaving 1 base not matched to a gene. The CDR3 extends over 14 amino acids. The CDR3 region is CASSGTSGRNIQYF. The CDR3 nucleotides are TGTGCCAGTAGCGGGACTAGCGGGAGAAACATTCAGTACTTC.

The chain uses TRBV2 and TRBJ1-2; D remains ambiguous. Germline CDR1 is SNHLY and CDR2 is FYNNEI. V gave up 8 bases and J gave up 1 base, with 8 bases separating them. The CDR3 is 12 amino acids. In DNA form, the CDR3 reads TGTGCCAGCGGGTCGGATAACTATGGCTACACCTTC. Its translation is CASGSDNYGYTF. The variable domain in full, with the rest retrieved from reference TRBV2 and TRBJ1-2, is EPEVTQTPSHQVTQMGQEVILRCVPISNHLYFYWYRQILGQKVEFLVSFYNNEISEKSEIFDDQFSVERPDGSNFTLKIRSTKLEDSAMYFCASGSDNYGYTFGSGTRLTVV.

This sequence joins TRBV5-1 and TRBJ2-6; TRBD1 matches 10 bases. Germline trimming cut 3 bases from V and 0 bases from J; bases unmatched to any gene: 9. Germline V CDR1 and CDR2: SGHRS, YFSETQ. This CDR3 is built from 19 residues. This chain's CDR3 is CASSSWSDRGLSGANVLTF. The DNA for the CDR3 is TGCGCCAGCAGCTCGTGGAGTGACAGGGGGCTCTCTGGGGCCAACGTCCTGACTTTC.

This clonotype was seen a few times. V gene TRBV24-1 combines with J gene TRBJ2-1, with TRBD2 matching over 14 bases. The CDR3 has 16 residues. Germline values: CDR1 KGHDR, CDR2 SFDVKD. The junction had 8 bases not matched to a gene; V was cut back by 4 bases and J by 10 bases. This CDR3 is CATSDPGLAGGTEQFF. The CDR3 nucleotides read TGTGCCACCAGTGACCCAGGACTAGCGGGAGGTACGGAGCAGTTCTTC.

The table lists this clonotype with a count of one. The gene calls are TRBV2 and TRBJ2-7; 7 bases line up with TRBD2. CDR3 length: 14 residues. Trimming at V came to 6 bases and at J to 2 bases, leaving 7 bases not matched to a gene. CDR1 and CDR2 (germline): SNHLY, FYNNEI. The chain's CDR3 is CASSPGGNTYEQYF. The CDR3 coding sequence is TGTGCCAGCAGCCCCGGGGGGAATACCTACGAGCAGTACTTC.

This clonotype has ten or more counts. V and J are TRBV10-3 and TRBJ2-7; 7 positions agree with TRBD2. J lost 3 bases, V lost 4 bases, and 3 bases had no gene match. The CDR3 is 13 amino acids. Germline V CDR1 and CDR2: ENHRY, SYGVKD. The CDR3 nucleotides are TGTGCCATCAGTGGGGGGGGGATCTACGAGCAGTACTTC. This sequence encodes CAISGGGIYEQYF.

This chain links TRBV5-4 with TRBJ1-4, with a weak D call TRBD1 (5 bases). V was trimmed by 0 bases and J by 6 bases, leaving 9 bases between them. The CDR3 runs to 14 residues. CDR1 and CDR2 (germline): SGHNT, YYREEE (reference sequence). CDR3 DNA sequence: TGTGCCAGCAGCTTGGAAGGCAGGGATGAAAAACTGTTTTTT. Amino acid sequence: CASSLEGRDEKLFF.

The sample holds one count of this clonotype. The CDR3 nucleotides read TGCGCCAGCAGCCAAGATAAGTCTCGGAGCTACGAGCAGTACTTC. Translation: CASSQDKSRSYEQYF. The genes are TRBV4-3 and TRBJ2-7, with D unresolved. The CDR3 is 15 amino acids. The V end lost 0 bases, the J end lost 3 bases, and 12 bases lay between the germline ends. Germline V CDR1 and CDR2: LGHNA, YSLEER.

The chain employs TRBV6-5 and TRBJ1-5, with a tentative D call TRBD1 (6 bases). CDR3 size: 13 residues. Between the trimmed V and J ends, which lost 4 bases and 9 bases, there was a span of 13 bases. Germline loops: CDR1 MNHEY, CDR2 SVGAGI. The CDR3 DNA is TGTGCCAGCAGTTCCGGACAGTTTCTGCCCCAGCATTTT. This sequence encodes CASSSGQFLPQHF.

The V gene is TRBV25-1, the J gene TRBJ2-7, with D possibly being TRBD2 (6 bases). CDR3 length: 13 amino acids. Germline CDR1 MGHDK, CDR2 SYGVNS. With 6 bases removed from V and 3 bases from J, the gap between germline ends came to 12 bases. This chain's CDR3 is CASSRDSNYEQYF. The CDR3 region has the DNA TGTGCCAGCAGCCGGGACTCCAACTACGAGCAGTACTTC.

The rearrangement links TRBV9 to TRBJ2-7, with unresolved D. The V and J ends lost 4 bases and 3 bases respectively, with 17 bases between them. The germline gives CDR1 SGDLS, CDR2 YYNGEE. This CDR3 region has 15 residues. CDR3 in DNA: TGTGCCAGCAGCCAAGATCCGGGCGGAAGCTACGAGCAGTACTTC. Translated, it gives CASSQDPGGSYEQYF. The full variable domain, with the rest looked up from reference TRBV9 and TRBJ2-7, is DSGVTQTPKHLITATGQRVTLRCSPRSGDLSVYWYQQSLDQGLQFLIQYYNGEERAKGNILERFSAQQFPDLHSELNLSSLELGDSALYFCASSQDPGGSYEQYFGPGTRLTVT.

V gene TRBV27 combines with J gene TRBJ2-1; TRBD2 matches 7 bases. V dropped 6 bases and J dropped 6; count of bases not matched to a gene: 11. The CDR3 consists of 15 residues. Germline V CDR1 and CDR2: MNHEY, SMNVEV (reference sequence). The CDR3 reads CASSGTTLPINEQFF. DNA for the CDR3: TGTGCCAGCAGCGGGACTACCCTCCCCATCAATGAGCAGTTCTTC.